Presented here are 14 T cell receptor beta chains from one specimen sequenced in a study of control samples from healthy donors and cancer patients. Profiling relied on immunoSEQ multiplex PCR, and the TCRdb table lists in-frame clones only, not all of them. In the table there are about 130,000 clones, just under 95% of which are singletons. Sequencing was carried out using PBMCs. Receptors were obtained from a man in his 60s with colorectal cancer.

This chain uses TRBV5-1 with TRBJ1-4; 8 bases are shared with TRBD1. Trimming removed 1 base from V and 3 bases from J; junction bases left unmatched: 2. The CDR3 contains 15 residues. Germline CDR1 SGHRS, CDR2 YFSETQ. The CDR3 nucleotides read TGCGCCAGCAGCTTGTCACAGGGGGCTAATGAAAAACTGTTTTTT. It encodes CASSLSQGANEKLFF.

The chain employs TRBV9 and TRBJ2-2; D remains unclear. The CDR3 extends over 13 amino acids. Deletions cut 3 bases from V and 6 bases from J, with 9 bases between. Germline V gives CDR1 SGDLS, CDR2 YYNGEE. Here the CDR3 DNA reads TGTGCCAGCAGCGAACTCTCGGCCGGGGAGCTGTTTTTT. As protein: CASSELSAGELFF.

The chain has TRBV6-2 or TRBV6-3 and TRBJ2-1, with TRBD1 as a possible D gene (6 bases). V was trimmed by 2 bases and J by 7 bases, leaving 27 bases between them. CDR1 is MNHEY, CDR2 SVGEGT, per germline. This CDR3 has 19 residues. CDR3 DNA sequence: TGTGCCAGCAGTTACAGGGTGGCAGGGGATATAGCGCAATGGAATGAGCAGTTCTTC. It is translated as CASSYRVAGDIAQWNEQFF.

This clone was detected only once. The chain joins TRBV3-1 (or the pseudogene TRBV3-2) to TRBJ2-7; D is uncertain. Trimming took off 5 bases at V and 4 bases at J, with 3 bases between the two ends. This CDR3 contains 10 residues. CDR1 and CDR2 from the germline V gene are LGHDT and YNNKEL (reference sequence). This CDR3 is CASSFYEQYF. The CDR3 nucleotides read TGTGCCAGCAGCTTTTACGAGCAGTACTTC.

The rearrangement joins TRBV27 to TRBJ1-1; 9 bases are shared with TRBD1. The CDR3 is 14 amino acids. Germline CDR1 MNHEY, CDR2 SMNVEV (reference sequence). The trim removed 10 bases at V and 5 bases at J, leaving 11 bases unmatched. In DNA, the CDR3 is TGTGCCACCCAGGGGACAGGGTTATTTACTGAAGCTTTCTTT. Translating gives CATQGTGLFTEAFF.

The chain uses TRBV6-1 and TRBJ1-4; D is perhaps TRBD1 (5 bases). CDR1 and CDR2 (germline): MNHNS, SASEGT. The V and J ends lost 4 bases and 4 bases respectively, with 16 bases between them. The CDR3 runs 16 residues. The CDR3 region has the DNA TGTGCCAGCAGTGTTTTCTCAGGGAGGGTTAATGAAAAACTGTTTTTT. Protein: CASSVFSGRVNEKLFF.

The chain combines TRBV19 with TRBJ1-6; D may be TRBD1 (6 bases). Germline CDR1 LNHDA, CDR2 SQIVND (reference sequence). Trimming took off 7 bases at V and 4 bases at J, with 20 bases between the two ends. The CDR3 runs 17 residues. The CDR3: CASTPRTDDLYNSPLHF. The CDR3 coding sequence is TGTGCCAGTACCCCGAGGACAGATGATCTTTATAATTCACCCCTCCACTTT.

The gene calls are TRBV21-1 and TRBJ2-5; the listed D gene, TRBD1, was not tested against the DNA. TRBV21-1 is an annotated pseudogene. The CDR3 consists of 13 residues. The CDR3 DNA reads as TGTGCCCTCAGGGCCTGCAGGGTAGAGACCCAGTACTTC. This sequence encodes CALRACRVETQYF.

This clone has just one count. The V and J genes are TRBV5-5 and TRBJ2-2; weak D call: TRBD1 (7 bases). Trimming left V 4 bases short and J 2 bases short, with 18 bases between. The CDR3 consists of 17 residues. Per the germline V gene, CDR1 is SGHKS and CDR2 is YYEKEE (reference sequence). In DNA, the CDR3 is TGTGCCAGCAGCCCGCCAGGGGGGCCAACCAACACCGGGGAGCTGTTTTTT. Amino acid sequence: CASSPPGGPTNTGELFF.

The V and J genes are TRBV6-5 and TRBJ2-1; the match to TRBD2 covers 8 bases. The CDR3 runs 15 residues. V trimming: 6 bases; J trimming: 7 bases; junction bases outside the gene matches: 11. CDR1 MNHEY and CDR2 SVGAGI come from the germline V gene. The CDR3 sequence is CASSPGTSFINEQFF. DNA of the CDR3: TGTGCCAGCAGCCCCGGGACTAGTTTTATAAATGAGCAGTTCTTC.

The CDR3: CASSETTGAAYEQYF. The DNA of the CDR3 is TGTGCCAGCAGCGAAACGACAGGGGCGGCCTACGAGCAGTACTTC. This chain connects TRBV7-2 to TRBJ2-7, with 8 bases that match TRBD1. After removal of 5 bases from V and 2 bases from J, the junction contained 8 bases not matched to a gene. CDR3 length: 15 residues. In germline, CDR1 is SGHTA, CDR2 FQGNSA.

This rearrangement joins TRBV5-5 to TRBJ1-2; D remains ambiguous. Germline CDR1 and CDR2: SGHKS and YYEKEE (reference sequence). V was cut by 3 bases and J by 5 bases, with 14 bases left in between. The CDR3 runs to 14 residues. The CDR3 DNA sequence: TGTGCCAGCAGCTCCGGACCCGGAGGGTATGGCTACACCTTC. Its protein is CASSSGPGGYGYTF. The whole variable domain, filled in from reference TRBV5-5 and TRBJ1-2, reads DAGVTQSPTHLIKTRGQQVTLRCSPISGHKSVSWYQQVLGQGPQFIFQYYEKEERGRGNFPDRFSARQFPNYSSELNVNALLLGDSALYLCASSSGPGGYGYTFGSGTRLTVV.

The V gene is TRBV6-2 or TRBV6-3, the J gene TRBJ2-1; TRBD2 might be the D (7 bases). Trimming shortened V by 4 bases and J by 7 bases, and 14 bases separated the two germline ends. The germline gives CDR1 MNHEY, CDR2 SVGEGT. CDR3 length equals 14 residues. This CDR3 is CASSLGGALNEQFF. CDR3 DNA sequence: TGTGCCAGCAGTTTGGGGGGGGCCTTGAATGAGCAGTTCTTC.

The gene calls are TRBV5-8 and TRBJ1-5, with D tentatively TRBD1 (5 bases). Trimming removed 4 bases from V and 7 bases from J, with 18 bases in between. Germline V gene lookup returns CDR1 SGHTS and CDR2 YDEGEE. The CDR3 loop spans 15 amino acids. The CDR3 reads CASSSTQGGRQPQHF. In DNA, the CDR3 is TGTGCCAGCAGCAGTACTCAGGGAGGTCGGCAGCCCCAGCATTTT.